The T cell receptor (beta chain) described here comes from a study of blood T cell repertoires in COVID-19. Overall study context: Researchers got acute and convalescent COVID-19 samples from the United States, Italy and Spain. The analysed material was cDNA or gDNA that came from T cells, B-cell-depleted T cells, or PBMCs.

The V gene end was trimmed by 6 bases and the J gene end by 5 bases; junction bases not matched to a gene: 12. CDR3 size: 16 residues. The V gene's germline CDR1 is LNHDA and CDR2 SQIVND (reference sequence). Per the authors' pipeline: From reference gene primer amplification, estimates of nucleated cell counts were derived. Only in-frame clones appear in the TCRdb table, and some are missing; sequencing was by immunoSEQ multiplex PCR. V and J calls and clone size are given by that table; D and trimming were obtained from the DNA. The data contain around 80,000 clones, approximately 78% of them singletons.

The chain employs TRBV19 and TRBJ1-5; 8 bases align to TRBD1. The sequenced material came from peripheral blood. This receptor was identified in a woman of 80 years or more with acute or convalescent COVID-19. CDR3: CASRFLTGADDQPQHF. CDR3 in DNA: TGTGCCAGTAGATTCCTGACAGGGGCCGATGATCAGCCCCAGCATTTT.